This T cell receptor (beta chain) is drawn from a study of blood T cell repertoires in COVID-19. Study at large: In each case, the material was cDNA or gDNA derived from T cells, B-cell-depleted T cells, or PBMCs.

With 6 bases clipped from V and 8 bases from J, the junction kept 9 bases outside the gene matches. The CDR3 contains 13 residues. Germline V CDR1 and CDR2: MNHEY, SVGEGT. The data were produced by immunoSEQ multiplex PCR, yet TCRdb's version contains in-frame clones alone and is incomplete. The table includes fewer than 130,000 clones, roughly 85% detected once. The receptor's source is a woman aged 80 or over with active or convalescent COVID-19. The rearrangement links TRBV6-2 or TRBV6-3 to TRBJ1-2; 7 nucleotides line up with TRBD1. Sequencing was carried out using peripheral blood. The CDR3, as DNA: TGTGCCAGCAGCCCTGGGACAGCCAAGGGCTACACCTTC. It is translated as CASSPGTAKGYTF.